The rows below give T cell receptor beta chains drawn from one sample of a study of T-cell reconstitution after alpha-beta-depleted transplantation in children. MiXCR, run by TCRdb on the PCR reads, gives a single entry per CDR3 protein. The sample lists under 250,000 distinct CDR3 sequences, about 7% occurring once. The specimen comprised PBMCs, sampled before TCRalphabeta/CD19-depleted stem cell transplant. The receptors here all came from a boy younger than 10 with acute lymphoblastic leukemia, due to receive a stem cell transplant. CDR3s include the opening cysteine and the closing phenylalanine or tryptophan. A D gene is named only where the DNA matches it firmly. Clone size is given for some rows only: seen once, a few or many times, or a class if the clone is expanded.

clone_size	v_call	cdr3_length	d_call	j_call	cdr3_aa	cdr3_nt
few	TRBV28	16	TRBD1	TRBJ1-6	CASSADRASYNSPLHF	TGTGCCAGCAGTGCCGACAGGGCCTCCTATAATTCACCCCTCCACTTT
many	TRBV12-3/TRBV12-4	14	.	TRBJ1-2	CASSLSSPFYGYTF	TGTGCCAGCAGTTTGTCAAGCCCGTTCTATGGCTACACCTTC
many	TRBV6-1	15	.	TRBJ2-7	CASTRSTGPTYEQYF	TGTGCCAGCACCAGAAGTACGGGACCTACCTACGAGCAGTACTTC
.	TRBV28	12	.	TRBJ1-2	CATVRGDYGYTF	TGTGCCACCGTCCGGGGGGACTATGGCTACACCTTC
.	TRBV9	15	TRBD2	TRBJ2-7	CASSISGGPRREQYF	TGTGCCAGCAGCATTAGCGGGGGCCCAAGACGGGAGCAGTACTTC
many	TRBV7-2	13	.	TRBJ2-1	CASSASVYNEQFF	TGTGCCAGCAGCGCCTCCGTCTACAATGAGCAGTTCTTC
.	TRBV20-1	11	.	TRBJ1-1	CTAPLNTEAFF	TGCACCGCACCCCTGAACACTGAAGCTTTCTTT
.	TRBV6-5	15	TRBD1	TRBJ1-1	CASSFRPGGNTEAFF	TGTGCCAGCAGTTTCCGTCCAGGGGGGAACACTGAAGCTTTCTTT
.	TRBV20-1	17	TRBD1	TRBJ1-5	CSAVGDRVGLSNQPQHF	TGCAGTGCTGTGGGGGACAGGGTGGGTTTGAGCAATCAGCCCCAGCATTTT
medium-sized	TRBV28	12	.	TRBJ1-1	CASSFVNTEAFF	TGTGCCAGCAGTTTCGTGAACACTGAAGCTTTCTTT
.	TRBV7-9	13	TRBD1	TRBJ1-5	CASSSETGGVQHF	TGTGCCAGCAGCTCCGAGACAGGGGGCGTCCAGCATTTT
few	TRBV28	15	.	TRBJ2-7	CASATELSSSYEQYF	TGTGCCAGCGCCACAGAGTTATCGAGCTCCTACGAGCAGTACTTC
few	TRBV7-9	14	.	TRBJ2-5	CASSPPGRGRTQYF	TGTGCCAGCAGCCCACCTGGTCGTGGGAGGACCCAGTACTTC
few	TRBV7-2	18	.	TRBJ2-6	CASSLAFLDRSGANVLTF	TGTGCCAGCAGCTTAGCGTTTTTGGACCGCTCTGGGGCCAACGTCCTGACTTTC
.	TRBV20-1	13	.	TRBJ2-5	CSAPQTYQETQYF	TGCAGTGCGCCCCAGACTTATCAAGAGACCCAGTACTTC
many	TRBV5-1	15	.	TRBJ2-6	CASSLESSGANVLTF	TGCGCCAGCAGCTTGGAAAGCTCTGGGGCCAACGTCCTGACTTTC
.	TRBV24-1	11	.	TRBJ2-1	CATSDLGEQFF	TGTGCCACCAGTGATTTGGGGGAGCAGTTCTTC
many	TRBV7-9	15	TRBD2	TRBJ2-1	CASSLAGTSYNEQFF	TGTGCCAGCAGCTTAGCCGGGACTAGTTACAATGAGCAGTTCTTC
many	TRBV19	17	.	TRBJ1-3	CASSPGRSFNSGNTIYF	TGTGCCAGTAGTCCGGGACGTTCGTTCAACTCTGGAAACACCATATATTTT
few	TRBV6-2/TRBV6-3	14	.	TRBJ2-1	CATRGWVEHSEQFF	TGTGCCACCCGAGGGTGGGTGGAACACAGTGAGCAGTTCTTC
many	TRBV2	12	.	TRBJ2-2	CASLENTGELFF	TGTGCCAGCCTAGAGAACACCGGGGAGCTGTTTTTT
.	TRBV6-2/TRBV6-3	14	.	TRBJ2-5	CASNDPGLLETQYF	TGTGCCAGCAACGACCCCGGACTCCTAGAGACCCAGTACTTC
few	TRBV12-3/TRBV12-4	15	TRBD2	TRBJ2-3	CASSFSLAGSYTQYF	TGTGCCAGCAGTTTTTCGCTAGCGGGTTCGTATACGCAGTATTTT
many	TRBV20-1	15	.	TRBJ2-4	CSATAGGLAKNIQYF	TGCAGTGCTACGGCTGGCGGTCTAGCCAAAAACATTCAGTACTTC
many	TRBV20-1	13	TRBD1	TRBJ1-2	CSAVPGQGYGYTF	TGCAGTGCCGTCCCGGGACAGGGGTATGGCTACACCTTC
many	TRBV20-1	12	.	TRBJ2-5	CSAPGTLGTQYF	TGCAGTGCGCCTGGGACTCTTGGGACCCAGTACTTC
many	TRBV28	16	TRBD1	TRBJ2-5	CASSRSTGQHQETQYF	TGTGCCAGCAGTCGAAGCACGGGACAGCACCAAGAGACCCAGTACTTC
many	TRBV2	14	.	TRBJ2-5	CASRDGTLGETQYF	TGTGCCAGCAGGGACGGGACTCTAGGGGAGACCCAGTACTTC
.	TRBV20-1	14	.	TRBJ1-2	CSASGAGANYGYTF	TGCAGTGCCTCCGGGGCAGGAGCTAACTATGGCTACACCTTC
many	TRBV20-1	16	.	TRBJ2-5	CSAISFGDPSQETQYF	TGCAGTGCTATTTCCTTCGGGGACCCCTCCCAAGAGACCCAGTACTTC
many	TRBV12-3/TRBV12-4	12	.	TRBJ2-7	CASSLTTYEQYF	TGTGCCAGCAGCCTCACAACCTACGAGCAGTACTTC
.	TRBV28	14	.	TRBJ2-2	CVIGRGRDTGELFF	TGTGTCATCGGGAGGGGGCGCGACACCGGGGAGCTGTTTTTT
few	TRBV6-1	14	TRBD1	TRBJ1-4	CASSPGQENEKLFF	TGTGCCAGCAGTCCGGGACAGGAGAATGAAAAACTGTTTTTT